Reported below is one T cell receptor beta chain. What it binds is not known. The entry originates in a study of cytomegalovirus exposure and HLA in healthy donors. Findings and caveats of the study: Accurate HLA-A and HLA-B prediction from TCR beta sequences was reported for most subjects. The investigators catalogued some 160 TCR beta chains as cytomegalovirus-associated.

Vbeta (60) and Jbeta (13) primers were used in the PCR. In the original workflow: Among the unique TCR beta chains that a later analysis counted, about 81 million in all, roughly 9.9 million were shared. Clones were sequenced by immunoSEQ multiplex PCR, and TCRdb holds only the in-frame ones, with some missing. That table gives V, J and clone size, and the DNA gave D and trimming. The sample holds a few hundred thousand clones, about three quarters seen once. The CDR3 has 16 residues. Trimming cost V 0 bases and J 2 bases, with 10 bases left between them. The germline gives CDR1 LGHNA, CDR2 YSLEER. This TCR derives from a woman aged 60-75 years in good health and CMV-seropositive. Specimen: PBMCs. The J gene is TRBJ2-2, the V gene TRBV4-3; tentative D call: TRBD2 (5 bases). The CDR3 region is CASSQDWRVNTGELFF. For the CDR3, the DNA is TGCGCCAGCAGCCAAGATTGGCGGGTTAACACCGGGGAGCTGTTTTTT.